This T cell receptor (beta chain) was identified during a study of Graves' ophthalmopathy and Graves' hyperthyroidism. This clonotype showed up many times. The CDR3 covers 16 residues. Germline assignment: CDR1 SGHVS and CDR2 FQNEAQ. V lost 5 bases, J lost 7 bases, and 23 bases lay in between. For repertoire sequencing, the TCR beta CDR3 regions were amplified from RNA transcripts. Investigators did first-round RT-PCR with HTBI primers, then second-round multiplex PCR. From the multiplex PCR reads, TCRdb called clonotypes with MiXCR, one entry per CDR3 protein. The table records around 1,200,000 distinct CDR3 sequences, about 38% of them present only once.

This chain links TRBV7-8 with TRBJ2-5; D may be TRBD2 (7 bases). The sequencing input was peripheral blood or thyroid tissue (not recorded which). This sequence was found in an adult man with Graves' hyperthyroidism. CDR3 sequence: CASSPRWSGGTGTQYF. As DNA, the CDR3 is TGTGCCAGCAGCCCGAGGTGGTCGGGGGGCACGGGGACCCAGTACTTC. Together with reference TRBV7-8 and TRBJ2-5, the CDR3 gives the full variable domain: GAGVSQSPRYKVAKRGQDVALRCDPISGHVSLFWYQQALGQGPEFLTYFQNEAQLDKSGLPSDRFFAERPEGSVSTLKIQRTQQEDSAVYLCASSPRWSGGTGTQYFGPGTRLLVL.